Listed here are 14 T cell receptor beta chains from one sample, sequenced in a study of regulatory T cells in long-lasting Graves disease (dated by TCRdb to the early 2020s). The time point label for this specimen denotes: persistent/refractory GD, antithyroid drugs over 5 years with positive TRAb. For both TCR sequencing and RNA sequencing, RNA was extracted from PBMCs in TRIzol. Libraries were constructed by multiplex PCR. Sequencer: Illumina HiSeq 4000. iRepertoire HTBI primers and Arm-PCR amplification of CDR3 regions were used to construct TCR beta libraries. The raw public data were reprocessed by TCRdb itself: fastp quality trimming at Q25, MiXCR clonotype calling, in-frame beta chains only. Each record represents a unique CDR3 protein, reported with the most common genes and DNA among its rows. The sample data list roughly 500,000 distinct CDR3 sequences, and 20% to 25% of these were observed just once. Over 7.5% of the sample is taken by the ten largest.

This specimen was peripheral blood mononuclear cells (PBMCs), taken when the disease was refractory, from a patient treated with antithyroid drugs. The receptors were sampled from a female donor with Graves disease.

The table lists this clonotype with many counts. The rearrangement links TRBV11-2 to TRBJ2-4; D is unclear. V dropped 1 base and J dropped 6 bases, with 7 bases sitting between them. Germline V gives CDR1 SGHAT, CDR2 FQNNGV. This CDR3 has 13 residues. The CDR3 sequence: CASSLVGANIQYF. As DNA, the CDR3 is TGTGCCAGCAGCTTAGTGGGCGCAAACATTCAGTACTTC.

The genes are TRBV20-1 and TRBJ1-2, with D perhaps TRBD1 (6 bases). Germline V gives CDR1 DFQATT, CDR2 SNEGSKA (reference sequence). The V end lost 5 bases, the J end lost 3 bases, and 19 bases lay between the germline ends. The CDR3 has 15 residues. The CDR3 nucleotides are TGCAGTGCTCGAAGGGGGGCTAATAGGGACTATGGCTACACCTTC. It yields the protein CSARRGANRDYGYTF.

This clonotype was seen many times. The J gene is TRBJ2-7, the V gene TRBV29-1; TRBD2 aligns across 10 bases. The V gene end was trimmed by 4 bases and the J gene end by 5 bases; junction bases not matched to a gene: 8. The germline gives CDR1 SQVTM, CDR2 ANQGSEA. This CDR3 has 14 residues. CDR3 bases: TGCAGCGTTGCGCCTAGCGGGGGCCTGCACGAGCAGTACTTC. It specifies CSVAPSGGLHEQYF.

This clonotype was seen a few times. This sequence joins TRBV29-1 and TRBJ1-2, with D hard to call. The CDR3 runs to 15 residues. Germline assignment: CDR1 SQVTM and CDR2 ANQGSEA. V shed 1 base and J shed 3 bases, with 15 bases lying between them. CDR3 amino acids: CSVEGVQKNYYGYTF. The CDR3 DNA sequence: TGCAGCGTTGAAGGGGTCCAGAAGAATTACTATGGCTACACCTTC.

Regarding this clonotype: With a much larger clone just one base away, this may be a read error. The rearrangement joins TRBV11-2 to TRBJ2-5; 10 nucleotides line up with TRBD1. Germline assignment: CDR1 SGHAT and CDR2 FQNNGV. This CDR3 comprises 16 residues. As DNA, the CDR3 is TGTGCCAGCAGACAAGTTGACAGGGGGCTGGGGGAGACCCAGTGCTTC. Amino acid sequence: CASRQVDRGLGETQCF.

This clonotype was seen a few times. The V gene is TRBV19, the J gene TRBJ1-1; TRBD1 matches at 11 bases. The CDR3 consists of 18 residues. CDR1 and CDR2 (germline): LNHDA, SQIVND (reference sequence). V was pared by 7 bases and J by 6 bases, with 19 bases of the junction left unmatched. The CDR3 nucleotides read TGTGCCAGTACCAAAGACCCGGGACAGGGGGTTAGAGGGGCTGAAGCTTTCTTT. Translation: CASTKDPGQGVRGAEAFF.

This clonotype was detected many times. In DNA form, the CDR3 reads TGTGCCAGCAGTCCCCTGGGCGGGGTCTACGAGCAGTACTTC. Amino acids: CASSPLGGVYEQYF. The rearrangement joins TRBV28 to TRBJ2-7; TRBD2 might be the D (6 bases). V was shortened by 5 bases and J by 3 bases, with 14 bases between the two germline ends. CDR3 size: 14 residues. In germline, CDR1 is MDHEN, CDR2 SYDVKM. The full variable domain, completed using reference TRBV28 and TRBJ2-7, is DVKVTQSSRYLVKRTGEKVFLECVQDMDHENMFWYRQDPGLGLRLIYFSYDVKMKEKGDIPEGYSVSREKKERFSLILESASTNQTSMYLCASSPLGGVYEQYFGPGTRLTVT.

Regarding this clonotype: A much bigger clone sits one base away, suggesting this may be a read error. The conserved closing phenylalanine or tryptophan is absent in this CDR3, likely reflecting a read error. The chain couples TRBV12-3 or TRBV12-4 to TRBJ2-5, with TRBD1 matching over 7 bases. CDR3 length: 14 residues. V gave up 6 bases and J gave up 2 bases; unmatched junction bases: 6. This chain's CDR3 is CASSGQVLQETQYL. In DNA, the CDR3 is TGTGCCAGCAGCGGACAGGTCCTACAAGAGACCCAGTACCTC.

As DNA, the CDR3 is TGTGCCAGCAGTGTCGAGACAGGGGGCTCGGGGGGGACTGAAGCTTTCTTT. Residues: CASSVETGGSGGTEAFF. This chain links TRBV6-1 with TRBJ1-1; the match to TRBD1 covers 10 bases. Germline-derived CDR1 and CDR2 are MNHNS and SASEGT. V lost 4 bases, J lost 5 bases, and 13 bases stayed unmatched. The CDR3 loop spans 17 amino acids.

The chain has TRBV5-8 and TRBJ2-3; TRBD1 aligns across 9 bases. The CDR3 has 14 residues. Trimming took 3 bases from V and 8 from J; bases not matched to a gene: 7. The germline gives CDR1 SGHTS, CDR2 YDEGEE. The CDR3 loop reads CASSYRGRLSTQYF. The CDR3 DNA is TGTGCCAGCAGCTACAGGGGGCGGTTGTCTACGCAGTATTTT. The whole variable domain, remainder taken from reference TRBV5-8 and TRBJ2-3, is EAGVTQSPTHLIKTRGQQATLRCSPISGHTSVYWYQQALGLGLQFLLWYDEGEERNRGNFPPRFSGRQFPNYSSELNVNALELEDSALYLCASSYRGRLSTQYFGPGTRLTVL.

This clonotype was picked up a small number of times. This chain connects TRBV6-1 to TRBJ2-7; D may correspond to TRBD1 or TRBD2 (5 bases each). V was clipped by 7 bases and J by 1 base, with 11 bases between them. The germline V gene has CDR1 MNHNS and CDR2 SASEGT. The CDR3 has 13 amino acids. The CDR3 spells CASMGVGSYEQYF. CDR3 DNA: TGTGCCAGCATGGGGGTAGGTTCCTACGAGCAGTACTTC.

This clonotype has a count of ten or more. The rearrangement links TRBV5-1 to TRBJ1-4; 7 bases agree with TRBD1. With 4 bases clipped from V and 8 bases from J, the junction kept 14 bases outside the gene matches. The germline V gene has CDR1 SGHRS and CDR2 YFSETQ. The CDR3 has 16 amino acids. This CDR3 is CASSPLTGAWTEKLFF. CDR3 bases: TGCGCCAGCAGCCCGCTTACAGGGGCATGGACCGAAAAACTGTTTTTT.

At least ten counts were recorded for this clonotype. This sequence joins TRBV20-1 and TRBJ1-1, with 7 bases identical to TRBD1. The trim removed 7 bases at V and 1 base at J, leaving 6 bases unmatched. Germline CDR1 reads DFQATT; CDR2 reads SNEGSKA (reference sequence). The length of the CDR3 is 13 residues. CDR3 sequence (DNA): TGCAGTGTCCCGGACAGGACGAACACTGAAGCTTTCTTT. This codes for CSVPDRTNTEAFF.

This clonotype was counted ten times or more. The chain carries TRBV11-2 and TRBJ2-7, with TRBD2 matching over 11 bases. The CDR3 totals 18 residues. Germline values: CDR1 SGHAT, CDR2 FQNNGV. J gave up 3 bases and V 5 bases, and 15 bases lay outside the gene matches. This chain's CDR3 is CASSLGGTSGRKDYEQYF. The CDR3 DNA reads as TGTGCCAGCAGCCTGGGTGGAACTAGCGGGAGAAAGGACTACGAGCAGTACTTC.